One sample yielded the 13 T cell receptor beta chains listed below, sequenced in a study of beta chain features in type 1 diabetes. What was sequenced were expressed TCRB transcripts, since all of the isolated RNA had been reverse transcribed. Only in-frame clones appear in the TCRdb table, and some are missing; sequencing was by immunoSEQ multiplex PCR. The table includes fewer than 350,000 clones, roughly a fifth detected once. The sequencing input was naive CD4+ T cells from blood. The receptors were sampled from a woman between 18 and 29 years old in good health.

The rearrangement joins TRBV4-1 to TRBJ1-5; D not certain. V shed 1 base and J shed 4 bases, with 11 bases lying between them. Germline V CDR1 and CDR2: MGHRA, YSYEKL. The CDR3 extends over 15 amino acids. CDR3 nucleotide sequence: TGCGCCAGCAGCCAAGTAGCCGGGAGGAATCAGCCCCAGCATTTT. Its translation is CASSQVAGRNQPQHF.

V and J are TRBV9 and TRBJ2-1, with TRBD2 matching 11 bases. Germline values: CDR1 SGDLS, CDR2 YYNGEE. CDR3 length: 13 residues. Trimming took 0 bases from V and 12 from J; bases not matched to a gene: 2. DNA of the CDR3: TGTGCCAGCAGCGTAGCTAGCGGGGGGTGGCAGTTCTTC. Protein sequence: CASSVASGGWQFF. Based on the CDR3 plus reference TRBV9 and TRBJ2-1, the full variable domain is DSGVTQTPKHLITATGQRVTLRCSPRSGDLSVYWYQQSLDQGLQFLIQYYNGEERAKGNILERFSAQQFPDLHSELNLSSLELGDSALYFCASSVASGGWQFFGPGTRLTVL.

V usage is TRBV30 and J usage is TRBJ2-7, with 11 positions matching TRBD2. J gave up 8 bases and V 4 bases, and 7 bases lay outside the gene matches. This CDR3 has 13 amino acids. CDR1 is GTSNPN, CDR2 SVGIG, per germline (reference sequence). CDR3 DNA sequence: TGTGCCTGGACCGGAGGACTAGCGGGTAAGCAGTACTTC. Residues: CAWTGGLAGKQYF.

This chain connects TRBV6-5 to TRBJ2-5, with D possibly being TRBD1 (6 bases). CDR1 MNHEY and CDR2 SVGAGI come from the germline V gene. The CDR3 is made up of 10 amino acids. V lost 8 bases to trimming and J lost 5 bases, with 6 bases between them. This CDR3 is CASQGETQYF. DNA for the CDR3: TGTGCCAGCCAGGGGGAGACCCAGTACTTC.

The rearrangement joins TRBV11-1 to TRBJ2-1; the D gene is possibly TRBD2 (5 bases). V was shortened by 1 base and J by 3 bases, with 10 bases between the two germline ends. Germline V gene data show CDR1 as SGHAT and CDR2 as FQDESV (reference sequence). There are 15 residues in the CDR3. The CDR3 spells CASSLGSGFYNEQFF. CDR3 nucleotide sequence: TGTGCCAGCAGCTTAGGGAGCGGTTTCTACAATGAGCAGTTCTTC.

This clone was observed a few times. V is TRBV2 and J is TRBJ1-2; D gene uncertain. Trimming left V 7 bases short and J 4 bases short, with 10 bases between. The germline V gene has CDR1 SNHLY and CDR2 FYNNEI. The CDR3 has 12 residues. CDR3 residues: CASTRQVYGYTF. CDR3 coding DNA: TGTGCCAGCACCAGGCAAGTCTATGGCTACACCTTC.

In regard to this clone: This specimen includes other DNA sequences encoding the same CDR3. V and J are TRBV30 and TRBJ1-1, with D maybe TRBD1 (6 bases). V lost 3 bases and J lost 1, with 12 bases in between. The CDR3 covers 14 residues. Germline V gene lookup returns CDR1 GTSNPN and CDR2 SVGIG (reference sequence). CDR3 in amino acids: CAWRPGAPNTEAFF. As DNA, the CDR3 is TGTGCCTGGAGGCCAGGGGCTCCGAACACTGAAGCTTTCTTT.

Comments on this clone: Other DNA sequences of this sample code for an identical CDR3. The gene calls are TRBV5-1 and TRBJ1-1, with TRBD1 matching over 9 bases. V dropped 2 bases and J dropped 0; count of bases not matched to a gene: 8. There are 17 residues in the CDR3. Germline V CDR1 and CDR2: SGHRS, YFSETQ. The CDR3 DNA follows: TGCGCCAGCAGCTTATCAAGGACAGGGGTTATGAACACTGAAGCTTTCTTT. This gives the protein CASSLSRTGVMNTEAFF.

This clone was observed a handful of times. The chain recombines TRBV7-2 with TRBJ2-3; D is undetermined. CDR1 and CDR2 (germline): SGHTA, FQGNSA. The V end was cut by 5 bases, the J end by 5 bases, with 11 bases between. CDR3 length equals 13 residues. CDR3 residues: CASSLDRVDTQYF. The CDR3 DNA follows: TGTGCCAGCAGCCTCGATAGAGTAGATACGCAGTATTTT. The full variable domain, completed using reference TRBV7-2 and TRBJ2-3, is GAGVSQSPSNKVTEKGKDVELRCDPISGHTALYWYRQSLGQGLEFLIYFQGNSAPDKSGLPSDRFSAERTGGSVSTLTIQRTQQEDSAVYLCASSLDRVDTQYFGPGTRLTVL.

The DNA for the CDR3 is TGTGCCAGCAGCCAATTGGGGCAGGGAGGACAGCCCCAGCATTTT. It is translated as CASSQLGQGGQPQHF. The gene calls are TRBV16 and TRBJ1-5; maybe TRBD1 (5 bases). This CDR3 contains 15 residues. V dropped 1 base and J dropped 7 bases, with 14 bases sitting between them. CDR1 and CDR2 (germline): KGHSY, FQNENV.

This clone was counted between two and nine times. The chain has TRBV9 and TRBJ1-1, with D unclear. Germline CDR1 SGDLS, CDR2 YYNGEE. The V end lost 4 bases, the J end lost 4 bases, and 17 bases lay between the germline ends. The CDR3 length is 15 residues. The CDR3 bases are TGTGCCAGCAGCTCTCGGGTACGGGGAGGCACTGAAGCTTTCTTT. It translates to CASSSRVRGGTEAFF.

This chain connects TRBV15 to TRBJ1-3; D call uncertain. This CDR3 has 16 residues. Germline V CDR1 and CDR2: LNHNV, YYDKDF (reference sequence). V was shortened by 0 bases and J by 0 bases, with 9 bases between the two germline ends. This chain's CDR3 is CATSRDPGASGNTIYF. CDR3 nucleotides: TGTGCCACCAGCAGAGATCCAGGCGCCTCTGGAAACACCATATATTTT.

V usage is TRBV5-8 and J usage is TRBJ1-1; no definite D call. The V and J ends lost 3 bases and 5 bases respectively, with 11 bases between them. The CDR3 spans 13 residues. Germline-derived CDR1 and CDR2 are SGHTS and YDEGEE. CDR3 in amino acids: CASSSWRETEAFF. For the CDR3, the DNA is TGTGCCAGCAGCTCCTGGCGGGAGACTGAAGCTTTCTTT.